This section outlines one T cell receptor (beta chain) sequence together with its context. Trimming at V came to 6 bases and at J to 7 bases, leaving 14 bases not matched to a gene. The germline V gene has CDR1 SGHAT and CDR2 FQNNGV. The CDR3 loop spans 16 amino acids. The record originates from a study of blood T cell repertoires in COVID-19. Looking at the study overall: Samples representing acute and convalescent COVID-19 were sourced from the United States, Italy and Spain.

Participant ages covered roughly 18 to 89 years across some 25 US areas. Data came from immunoSEQ multiplex PCR; TCRdb stores just in-frame clones and leaves some out. The sample has about 220,000 clones; roughly 89% are singletons. The TCR was taken from a woman aged 40 to 49 with acute COVID-19. The chain joins TRBV11-2 to TRBJ1-4, with 7 bases lining up with TRBD1. Sequenced input: PBMCs or T cells enriched from blood (not recorded which). CDR3: CASRRSRDSLPEKLFF. The CDR3 coding sequence is TGTGCCAGCAGGAGAAGCCGGGACAGCCTACCTGAAAAACTGTTTTTT.